What follows are 18 T cell receptor beta chains derived from one specimen sequenced in a study of control samples from healthy donors and cancer patients. Clones were read by immunoSEQ multiplex PCR, and TCRdb kept only the in-frame ones, dropping some. The sample holds tens of thousands of clones, less than 80% seen once. Sequencing was carried out using PBMCs. Source of these receptors: a man aged 60 to 75 with head and neck cancer.

V is TRBV7-3 and J is TRBJ2-2; D is perhaps TRBD1 (5 bases). Germline-derived CDR1 and CDR2 are SGHTA and FQGTGA. This CDR3 comprises 17 residues. Trimming shortened V by 0 bases and J by 0 bases, and 11 bases separated the two germline ends. The CDR3 loop is CASSLTPGQTNTGELFF. The CDR3 DNA is TGTGCCAGCAGCTTAACGCCAGGACAAACGAACACCGGGGAGCTGTTTTTT.

This chain joins TRBV24-1 and TRBJ2-5; the D gene is possibly TRBD2 (5 bases). Trimming shortened V by 7 bases and J by 4 bases, and 12 bases separated the two germline ends. The CDR3 loop spans 13 amino acids. Germline CDR1 is KGHDR and CDR2 is SFDVKD. CDR3 sequence reads: CATSEGLGETQYF. The CDR3 DNA sequence: TGTGCCACCAGCGAAGGACTCGGAGAGACCCAGTACTTC.

The rearrangement links TRBV4-2 to TRBJ1-2; possible D gene TRBD1, 5 bases. The CDR3 is 16 residues long. V gave up 0 bases and J gave up 8 bases, with 19 bases separating them. Per the germline V gene, CDR1 is LGHNA and CDR2 is YNFKEQ. The CDR3 region is CASSQEVLGQGAGYTF. The CDR3, as DNA: TGTGCCAGCAGCCAAGAAGTTTTGGGGCAGGGCGCCGGCTACACCTTC.

This clone was seen a few times. The chain uses TRBV5-4 and TRBJ2-7, with TRBD1 identical over 7 bases. Germline CDR1 and CDR2: SGHNT and YYREEE (reference sequence). J was trimmed by 4 bases and V by 4 bases; bases with no gene match: 8. The CDR3 totals 14 residues. The CDR3 protein is CASSTTGHWYEQYF. The CDR3 DNA reads TGTGCCAGCAGCACGACAGGGCATTGGTACGAGCAGTACTTC.

This clone has more than one count but fewer than ten. The gene calls are TRBV9 and TRBJ1-2; 7 nucleotides agree with TRBD1. Germline V lookup: CDR1 SGDLS, CDR2 YYNGEE. V dropped 3 bases and J dropped 5; count of bases not matched to a gene: 4. CDR3 length equals 13 residues. The CDR3 loop is CASSENRGYGYTF. In nucleotides, the CDR3 is TGTGCCAGCAGCGAGAACAGGGGATATGGCTACACCTTC.

This rearrangement joins TRBV12-3 or TRBV12-4 to TRBJ1-1; no firm D call. V was trimmed by 9 bases and J by 4 bases, leaving 12 bases between them. The CDR3 is made up of 12 amino acids. The CDR3 loop reads CASGRAPTEAFF. The CDR3 bases are TGTGCCAGTGGGAGAGCACCCACTGAAGCTTTCTTT.

The chain joins TRBV5-8 to TRBJ1-2; perhaps TRBD1 as D (5 bases). Germline CDR1 is SGHTS and CDR2 is YDEGEE. Trimming removed 4 bases at V and 0 bases at J, with 13 bases between. This CDR3 comprises 15 residues. DNA of the CDR3: TGTGCCAGCAGCCCCGGAGGGACCGCTAACTATGGCTACACCTTC. As protein: CASSPGGTANYGYTF.

The gene calls are TRBV19 and TRBJ2-1; 7 bases fit TRBD2. CDR1 LNHDA and CDR2 SQIVND come from the germline V gene (reference sequence). The CDR3 extends over 15 amino acids. V gave up 11 bases and J gave up 7 bases; unmatched junction bases: 17. The CDR3 DNA is TGTGCCTCTAGGAACGGCGGGAGCTATTATAATGAGCAGTTCTTC. The encoded protein is CASRNGGSYYNEQFF. Filled out from reference TRBV19 and TRBJ2-1, the complete variable domain reads DGGITQSPKYLFRKEGQNVTLSCEQNLNHDAMYWYRQDPGQGLRLIYYSQIVNDFQKGDIAEGYSVSREKKESFPLTVTSAQKNPTAFYLCASRNGGSYYNEQFFGPGTRLTVL.

The V and J genes are TRBV6-5 and TRBJ1-1; D possibly corresponds to TRBD1 (6 bases). Germline V lookup: CDR1 MNHEY, CDR2 SVGAGI. V dropped 8 bases and J dropped 4 bases, with 14 bases sitting between them. CDR3 length equals 13 residues. For the CDR3, the DNA is TGTGCCAGCCAGATAGGGGGGCGCACTGAAGCTTTCTTT. This codes for CASQIGGRTEAFF.

The chain is built from TRBV5-1 and TRBJ2-5; 10 nucleotides agree with TRBD2. V lost 0 bases to trimming and J lost 3 bases; unmatched junction nucleotides: 5. The CDR3 has 16 residues. Germline CDR1 reads SGHRS; CDR2 reads YFSETQ. The CDR3 spells CASSLARLAGEETQYF. The CDR3 coding sequence is TGCGCCAGCAGCTTGGCCAGGCTAGCGGGAGAAGAGACCCAGTACTTC.

The chain is built from TRBV19 and TRBJ1-2; D perhaps matches TRBD1 (6 bases). The length of the CDR3 is 14 residues. CDR1 is LNHDA, CDR2 SQIVND, per germline (reference sequence). Trimming removed 7 bases at V and 4 bases at J, with 16 bases between. DNA for the CDR3: TGTGCCAGTAAAGATGACAGGCGCCTCTATGGCTACACCTTC. This gives the protein CASKDDRRLYGYTF. The full variable domain, with the rest looked up from reference TRBV19 and TRBJ1-2, is DGGITQSPKYLFRKEGQNVTLSCEQNLNHDAMYWYRQDPGQGLRLIYYSQIVNDFQKGDIAEGYSVSREKKESFPLTVTSAQKNPTAFYLCASKDDRRLYGYTFGSGTRLTVV.

The chain links TRBV6-5 to TRBJ2-1; D may be TRBD1 (5 bases). CDR1 is MNHEY, CDR2 SVGAGI, per germline. The CDR3 covers 14 residues. V lost 8 bases and J 6 bases, leaving 17 bases between the germline ends. The CDR3 protein is CASSLVAGPNEQFF. CDR3 in DNA: TGTGCCAGCTCTTTGGTCGCAGGGCCCAATGAGCAGTTCTTC.

The V call is TRBV5-4, the J call TRBJ2-5, with D possibly TRBD2 on 6 matching bases. V shed 0 bases and J shed 4 bases, with 16 bases lying between them. Germline CDR1 and CDR2: SGHNT and YYREEE (reference sequence). The CDR3 consists of 16 residues. The CDR3 is CASSLEGLASRETQYF. CDR3 nucleotides: TGTGCCAGCAGCTTGGAAGGGCTAGCGTCAAGAGAGACCCAGTACTTC.

The chain has TRBV27 and TRBJ2-7; TRBD2 agrees at 10 bases. The CDR3 extends over 14 amino acids. Trimming cost V 6 bases and J 4 bases; bases outside gene matches: 6. Germline V CDR1 and CDR2: MNHEY, SMNVEV (reference sequence). The DNA for the CDR3 is TGTGCCAGCAGCCAGCTAGCGGGAGTGTACGAGCAGTACTTC. Translation: CASSQLAGVYEQYF.

V usage is TRBV9 and J usage is TRBJ2-7; D is unresolved. CDR1 and CDR2 (germline): SGDLS, YYNGEE. Trimming took 0 bases from V and 2 from J, leaving 12 bases between them. The CDR3 spans 15 residues. CDR3 amino acids: CASSVVDAPAYEQYF. CDR3 nucleotide sequence: TGTGCCAGCAGCGTAGTGGACGCACCTGCCTACGAGCAGTACTTC.

The chain uses TRBV24-1 and TRBJ1-5, with TRBD1 matching 12 bases. Trimming took 4 bases from V and 2 from J; bases not matched to a gene: 11. The length of the CDR3 is 19 residues. Per germline, CDR1 KGHDR and CDR2 SFDVKD. In DNA, the CDR3 is TGTGCCACCAGTGACGTCCCGGGACAGGGGGCGTGGGGCAATCAGCCCCAGCATTTT. Its translation is CATSDVPGQGAWGNQPQHF.

This chain links TRBV19 with TRBJ2-4; D is possibly TRBD2 (5 bases). From germline, CDR1 is LNHDA and CDR2 SQIVND (reference sequence). This CDR3 has 19 residues. Trimming shortened V by 1 base and J by 1 base, and 20 bases separated the two germline ends. The DNA of the CDR3 is TGTGCCAGTAGTATAGGAGGGAGTGTCCTGATTCGGGCCAAAAACATTCAGTACTTC. Protein product: CASSIGGSVLIRAKNIQYF.

The chain carries TRBV2 and TRBJ2-2; D is unresolved. Germline CDR1 is SNHLY and CDR2 is FYNNEI. This CDR3 spans 14 amino acids. V lost 4 bases, J lost 4 bases, and 10 bases lay in between. DNA for the CDR3: TGTGCCAGCAGTGTTTTAGCTTCCACCGGGGAGCTGTTTTTT. This codes for CASSVLASTGELFF.